One and the same sample provided the 5 T cell receptor beta chains below, sequenced in a study of cytomegalovirus exposure and HLA in healthy donors. PCR used 60 Vbeta primers and 13 Jbeta primers. Method: immunoSEQ multiplex PCR; TCRdb's copy keeps in-frame clones and lacks some. The profile covers approximately 150,000 clones, with approximately 72% appearing a single time and under 3% taken by the ten largest. Sequencing was performed on PBMCs. These receptors were taken from a human donor in good health.

The chain recombines TRBV4-3 with TRBJ2-7; 7 positions match TRBD1. The CDR3 extends over 13 amino acids. In germline, CDR1 is LGHNA, CDR2 YSLEER. After removal of 4 bases from V and 6 bases from J, the junction contained 6 bases not matched to a gene. The CDR3 nucleotides read TGCGCCAGCAGCCCTAGACAGGGACGCGAGCAGTACTTC. Its translation is CASSPRQGREQYF.

Here the CDR3 DNA reads TGCGCCAGCAGCTCCGGACAGAGGTATGGCTACACCTTC. Translating it yields CASSSGQRYGYTF. The rearrangement uses TRBV5-1 and TRBJ1-2, with D possibly being TRBD1 (6 bases). Trimming pared 3 bases from V and 5 bases from J, leaving 11 bases between. The CDR3 is 13 residues long. Germline loops: CDR1 SGHRS, CDR2 YFSETQ.

The gene calls are TRBV7-2 and TRBJ2-5; 7 bases map to TRBD1. Germline CDR1 reads SGHTA; CDR2 reads FQGNSA. V shed 1 base and J 2 bases; nucleotides not matched to a gene: 4. The CDR3 sequence is 15 residues long. CDR3 region: CASSLGWGQQETQYF. The CDR3 DNA reads as TGTGCCAGCAGCTTAGGATGGGGACAGCAAGAGACCCAGTACTTC.

This sequence joins TRBV9 and TRBJ2-6; D is undetermined. CDR1 is SGDLS and CDR2 is YYNGEE in the germline V gene. The germline V and J ends were trimmed by 0 bases and 1 base, with 17 bases remaining between them. The CDR3 consists of 19 residues. The CDR3 region is CASSVALGRLYSGANVLTF. The DNA of the CDR3 is TGTGCCAGCAGCGTAGCTCTTGGCAGGCTCTATTCTGGGGCCAACGTCCTGACTTTC.

V and J are TRBV19 and TRBJ1-5; 7 bases align to TRBD1. There are 15 residues in the CDR3. V gave up 9 bases and J gave up 6 bases; unmatched junction bases: 14. Per the germline V gene, CDR1 is LNHDA and CDR2 is SQIVND (reference sequence). The CDR3 reads CASTTLQGPGQPQHF. The DNA of the CDR3 is TGTGCCAGCACCACCTTACAGGGGCCGGGTCAGCCCCAGCATTTT.